The sequence of this T cell receptor (beta chain) was determined in a study of beta chain features in type 1 diabetes. This clone occurred a few times. V lost 5 bases, J lost 5 bases, and 6 bases stayed unmatched. This CDR3 has 14 residues. Germline V gives CDR1 SNHLY, CDR2 FYNNEI. Blood was drawn once from each donor into heparinised tubes. The draws averaged around 110 mL. Cells sorted by CD45RO/CCR7/CD25/CD127/CD95/CD27 comprised CD4+ naive, central memory, regulatory and stem cell-like memory cells. The entirety of the isolated RNA underwent reverse transcription, so expressed TCRB transcripts were sequenced. An average about 3.8 million reads came from naive, central memory and regulatory T cell samples. Generated by immunoSEQ multiplex PCR, the TCRdb table keeps only in-frame clones and is missing some. The sample records over 700,000 clones, about a sixth being singletons.

The gene calls are TRBV2 and TRBJ2-3; TRBD1 aligns across 8 bases. This TCR came from a woman aged 18-30 years in good health. The specimen was naive CD4+ T cells from blood. CDR3 nucleotide sequence: TGTGCCAGCAGTTTAGGACAGGGTATAGATACGCAGTATTTT. This translates into CASSLGQGIDTQYF.